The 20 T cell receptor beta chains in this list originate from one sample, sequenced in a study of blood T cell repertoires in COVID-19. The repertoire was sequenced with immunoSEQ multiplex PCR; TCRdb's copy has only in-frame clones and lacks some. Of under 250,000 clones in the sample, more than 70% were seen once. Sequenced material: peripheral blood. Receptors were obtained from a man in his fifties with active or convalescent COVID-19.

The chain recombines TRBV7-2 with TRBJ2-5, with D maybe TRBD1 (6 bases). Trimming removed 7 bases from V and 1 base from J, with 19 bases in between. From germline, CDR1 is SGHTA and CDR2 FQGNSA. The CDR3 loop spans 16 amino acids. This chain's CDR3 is CASTSSVTGIQETQYF. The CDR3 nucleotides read TGTGCCAGCACCTCTTCGGTAACAGGGATCCAAGAGACCCAGTACTTC.

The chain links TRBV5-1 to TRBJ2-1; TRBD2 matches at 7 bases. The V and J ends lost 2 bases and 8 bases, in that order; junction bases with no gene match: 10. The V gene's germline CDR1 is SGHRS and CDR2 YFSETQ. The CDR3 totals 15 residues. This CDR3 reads CASSLGGSLPHEQFF. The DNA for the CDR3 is TGCGCCAGCAGCTTAGGCGGGAGTCTCCCCCATGAGCAGTTCTTC.

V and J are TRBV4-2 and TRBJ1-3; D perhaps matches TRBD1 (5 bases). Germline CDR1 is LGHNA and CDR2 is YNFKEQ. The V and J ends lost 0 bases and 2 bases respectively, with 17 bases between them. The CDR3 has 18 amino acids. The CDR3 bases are TGTGCCAGCAGCCAAGATAGTACGGGGGGGACGCCTGGAAACACCATATATTTT. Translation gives CASSQDSTGGTPGNTIYF.

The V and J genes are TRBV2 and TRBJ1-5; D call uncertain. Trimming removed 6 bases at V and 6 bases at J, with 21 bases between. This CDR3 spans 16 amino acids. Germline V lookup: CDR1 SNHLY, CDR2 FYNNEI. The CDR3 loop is CASSINTPGFGQPQHF. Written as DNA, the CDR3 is TGTGCCAGCAGCATAAACACCCCGGGGTTTGGTCAGCCCCAGCATTTT.

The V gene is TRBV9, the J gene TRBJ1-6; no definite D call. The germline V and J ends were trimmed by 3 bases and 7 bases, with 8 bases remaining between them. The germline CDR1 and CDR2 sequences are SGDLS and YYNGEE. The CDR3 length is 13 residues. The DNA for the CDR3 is TGTGCCAGCAGCGACGCAGGAAATTCACCCCTCCACTTT. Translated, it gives CASSDAGNSPLHF.

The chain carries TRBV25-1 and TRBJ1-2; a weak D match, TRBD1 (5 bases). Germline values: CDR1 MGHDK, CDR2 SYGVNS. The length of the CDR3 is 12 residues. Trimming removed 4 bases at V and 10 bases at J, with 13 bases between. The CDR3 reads CASSGGLTSYTF. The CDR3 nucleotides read TGTGCCAGCAGTGGGGGCCTAACTTCCTACACCTTC.

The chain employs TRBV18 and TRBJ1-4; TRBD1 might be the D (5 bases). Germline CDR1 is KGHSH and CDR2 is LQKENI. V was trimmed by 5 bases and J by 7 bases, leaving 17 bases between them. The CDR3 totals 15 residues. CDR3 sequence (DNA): TGTGCCAGCTCAGAACAGGAGTCGTCGAGTGAAAAACTGTTTTTT. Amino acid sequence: CASSEQESSSEKLFF.

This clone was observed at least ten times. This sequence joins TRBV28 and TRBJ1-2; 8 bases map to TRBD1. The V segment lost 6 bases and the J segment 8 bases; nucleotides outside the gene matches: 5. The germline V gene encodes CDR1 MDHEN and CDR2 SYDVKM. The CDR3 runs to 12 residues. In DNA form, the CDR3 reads TGTGCCAGCAGCCAGGGGGCGTGGGGCTACACCTTC. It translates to CASSQGAWGYTF.

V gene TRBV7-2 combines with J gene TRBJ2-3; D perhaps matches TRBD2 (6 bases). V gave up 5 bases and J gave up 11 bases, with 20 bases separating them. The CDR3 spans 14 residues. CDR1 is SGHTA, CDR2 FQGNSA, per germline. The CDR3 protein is CASSTANSGRGQYF. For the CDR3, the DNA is TGTGCCAGCAGCACCGCCAATAGCGGTCGGGGGCAGTATTTT.

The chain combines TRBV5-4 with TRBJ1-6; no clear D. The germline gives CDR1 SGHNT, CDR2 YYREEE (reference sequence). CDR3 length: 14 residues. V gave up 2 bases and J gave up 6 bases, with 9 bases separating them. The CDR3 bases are TGTGCCAGCAGCTTAGGACTGATTAATTCACCCCTCCACTTT. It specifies CASSLGLINSPLHF. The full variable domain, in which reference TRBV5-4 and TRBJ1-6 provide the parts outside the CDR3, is ETGVTQSPTHLIKTRGQQVTLRCSSQSGHNTVSWYQQALGQGPQFIFQYYREEENGRGNFPPRFSGLQFPNYSSELNVNALELDDSALYLCASSLGLINSPLHFGNGTRLTVT.

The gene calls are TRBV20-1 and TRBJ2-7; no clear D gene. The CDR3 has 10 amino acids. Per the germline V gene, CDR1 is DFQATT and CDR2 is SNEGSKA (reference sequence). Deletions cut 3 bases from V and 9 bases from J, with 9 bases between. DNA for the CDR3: TGCAGTGCTAGTAGTACGAGGCAGTACTTC. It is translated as CSASSTRQYF.

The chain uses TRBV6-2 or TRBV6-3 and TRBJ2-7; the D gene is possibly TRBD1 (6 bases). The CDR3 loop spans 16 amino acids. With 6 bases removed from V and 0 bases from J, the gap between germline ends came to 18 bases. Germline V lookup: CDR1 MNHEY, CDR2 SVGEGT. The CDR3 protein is CASSNYRDTSSYEQYF. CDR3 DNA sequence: TGTGCCAGCAGCAACTACCGGGACACGTCCTCCTACGAGCAGTACTTC.

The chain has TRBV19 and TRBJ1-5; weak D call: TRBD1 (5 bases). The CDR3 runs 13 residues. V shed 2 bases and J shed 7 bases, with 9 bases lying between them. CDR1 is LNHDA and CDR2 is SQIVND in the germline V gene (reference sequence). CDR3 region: CASSIQGRQPQHF. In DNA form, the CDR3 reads TGTGCCAGTAGTATACAGGGAAGGCAGCCCCAGCATTTT.

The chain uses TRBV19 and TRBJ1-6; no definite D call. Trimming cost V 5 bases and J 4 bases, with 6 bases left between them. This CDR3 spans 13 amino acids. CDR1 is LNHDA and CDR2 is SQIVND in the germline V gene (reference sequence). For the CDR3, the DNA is TGTGCCAGTAGTGGGCAGTATAATTCACCCCTCCACTTT. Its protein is CASSGQYNSPLHF.

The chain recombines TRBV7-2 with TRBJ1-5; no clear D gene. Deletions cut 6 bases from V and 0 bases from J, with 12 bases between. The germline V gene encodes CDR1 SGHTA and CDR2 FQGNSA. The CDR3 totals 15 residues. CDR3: CASSRETTSNQPQHF. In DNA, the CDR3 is TGTGCCAGCAGTCGGGAAACGACTAGCAATCAGCCCCAGCATTTT. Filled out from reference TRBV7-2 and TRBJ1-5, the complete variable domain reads GAGVSQSPSNKVTEKGKDVELRCDPISGHTALYWYRQSLGQGLEFLIYFQGNSAPDKSGLPSDRFSAERTGGSVSTLTIQRTQQEDSAVYLCASSRETTSNQPQHFGDGTRLSIL.

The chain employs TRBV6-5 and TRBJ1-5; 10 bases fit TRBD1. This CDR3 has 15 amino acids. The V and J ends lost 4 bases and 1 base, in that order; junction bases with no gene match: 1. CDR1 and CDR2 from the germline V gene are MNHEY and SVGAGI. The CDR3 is CASSLDRGSNQPQHF. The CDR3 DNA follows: TGTGCCAGCAGTTTGGACAGGGGGAGCAATCAGCCCCAGCATTTT.

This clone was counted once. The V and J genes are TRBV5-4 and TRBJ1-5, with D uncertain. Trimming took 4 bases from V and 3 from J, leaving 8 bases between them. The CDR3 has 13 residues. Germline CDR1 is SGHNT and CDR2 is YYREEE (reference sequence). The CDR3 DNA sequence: TGTGCCAGCAGCATGACACCCAATCAGCCCCAGCATTTT. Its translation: CASSMTPNQPQHF.

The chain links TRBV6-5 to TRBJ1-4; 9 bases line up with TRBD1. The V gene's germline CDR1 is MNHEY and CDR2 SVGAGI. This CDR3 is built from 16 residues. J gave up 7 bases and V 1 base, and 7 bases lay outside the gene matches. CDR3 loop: CASSYFGTGRGEKLFF. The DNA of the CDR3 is TGTGCCAGCAGTTACTTCGGGACAGGGAGGGGTGAAAAACTGTTTTTT.

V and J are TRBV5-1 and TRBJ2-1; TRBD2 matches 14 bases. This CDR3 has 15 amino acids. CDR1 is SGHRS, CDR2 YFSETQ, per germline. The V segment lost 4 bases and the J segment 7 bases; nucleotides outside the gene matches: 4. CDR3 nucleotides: TGCGCCAGCAGCGCCGGGACTAGCGGGAGAAATGAGCAGTTCTTC. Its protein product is CASSAGTSGRNEQFF.

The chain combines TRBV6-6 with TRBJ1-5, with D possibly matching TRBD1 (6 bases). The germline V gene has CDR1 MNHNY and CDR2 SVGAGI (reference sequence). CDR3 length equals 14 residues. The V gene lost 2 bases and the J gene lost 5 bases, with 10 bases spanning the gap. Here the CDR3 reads CASSYRTDDQPQHF. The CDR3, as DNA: TGTGCCAGCAGTTACAGGACAGACGATCAGCCCCAGCATTTT.